The 3 T cell receptor beta chains given below trace back to one sample, sequenced in a study of shared T cell receptors in the human thymus. Clones were read by immunoSEQ multiplex PCR, and TCRdb kept only the in-frame ones, dropping some. The sample yields hundreds of thousands of clones, about 80% seen once. These same records also appear under a second study, on human thymus T cells.

Sequencing was done on a sample of thymocytes. These TCRs come from a boy under two years old with a congenital heart defect.

This chain uses TRBV4-2 with TRBJ2-3, with TRBD2 matching over 7 bases. Per the germline V gene, CDR1 is LGHNA and CDR2 is YNFKEQ. The CDR3 is made up of 21 amino acids. Losses at the gene ends were 0 bases for V and 3 bases for J; bases not matched to a gene: 21. The CDR3 sequence is CASSQDVHVGGGRDETDTQYF. The DNA of the CDR3 is TGTGCCAGCAGCCAAGATGTTCATGTGGGTGGCGGGAGAGACGAGACAGATACGCAGTATTTT.

The chain carries TRBV15 and TRBJ2-7, with a possible D match to TRBD1 (5 bases). The germline V gene has CDR1 LNHNV and CDR2 YYDKDF (reference sequence). Trimming pared 5 bases from V and 5 bases from J, leaving 28 bases between. The CDR3 is 18 amino acids. The CDR3 loop is CATSPGWKGKGVGNEQYF. CDR3 nucleotides: TGTGCCACCAGCCCTGGATGGAAGGGGAAGGGTGTTGGGAACGAGCAGTACTTC.

This clone was seen a handful of times. The V and J genes are TRBV11-2 and TRBJ2-1; the match to TRBD2 covers 9 bases. From germline, CDR1 is SGHAT and CDR2 FQNNGV. The CDR3 sequence is 18 residues long. V trimming: 0 bases; J trimming: 8 bases; junction bases outside the gene matches: 14. DNA for the CDR3: TGTGCCAGCAGCTTAGATTCCCCGGGGCGGGAGGGCAGGGATGAGCAGTTCTTC. This sequence encodes CASSLDSPGREGRDEQFF.